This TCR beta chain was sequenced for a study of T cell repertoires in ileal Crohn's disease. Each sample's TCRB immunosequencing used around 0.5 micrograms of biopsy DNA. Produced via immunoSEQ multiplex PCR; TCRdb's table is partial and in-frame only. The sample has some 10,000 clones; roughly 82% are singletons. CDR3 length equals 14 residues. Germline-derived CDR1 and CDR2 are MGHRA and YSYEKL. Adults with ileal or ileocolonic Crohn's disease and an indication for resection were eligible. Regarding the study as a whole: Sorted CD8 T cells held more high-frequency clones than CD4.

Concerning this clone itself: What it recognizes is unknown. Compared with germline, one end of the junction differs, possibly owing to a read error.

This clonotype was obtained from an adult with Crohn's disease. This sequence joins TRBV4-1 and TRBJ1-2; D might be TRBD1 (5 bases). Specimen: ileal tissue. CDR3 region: CASSQDVSRAELPF. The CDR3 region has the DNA TGCGCCAGCAGCCAAGATGTCTCCAGGGCTGAACTCCCCTTC.